These 25 T cell receptor beta chains originate from one sample sequenced in a study of T cells in Graves' hyperthyroidism and ophthalmopathy. Amplified regions were TCR beta CDR3 sequences from RNA transcripts. The TCR CDR3 first-round RT-PCR relied on the HTBI primer set. Via MiXCR, TCRdb re-called the multiplex PCR reads, giving one row per CDR3 protein. This table has approximately 520,000 distinct CDR3 sequences, around 22% appearing once. Sequenced: blood. These receptors were taken from a woman in her 30s with Graves' ophthalmopathy.

The chain recombines TRBV27 with TRBJ1-5, with 11 bases fitting TRBD1. The V gene end was trimmed by 8 bases and the J gene end by 5 bases; junction bases not matched to a gene: 2. The CDR3 is 13 residues long. Germline assignment: CDR1 MNHEY and CDR2 SMNVEV (reference sequence). The CDR3 here is CASGQGAYQPQHF. CDR3 nucleotides: TGTGCCAGCGGACAGGGGGCATATCAGCCCCAGCATTTT.

Many counts were recorded for this clonotype. One end of the junction varies from germline; a read error may be responsible. J is TRBJ2-5 and V is TRBV2, with D perhaps being TRBD1 or TRBD2 (5 bases each). The CDR3 spans 13 residues. Germline-derived CDR1 and CDR2 are SNHLY and FYNNEI. CDR3 in amino acids: CASSQAEVGPQYF. The CDR3 coding sequence is TGTGCCAGCAGTCAAGCGGAGGTGGGACCCCAGTACTTC.

J is TRBJ2-5 and V is TRBV2, with TRBD2 identical over 11 bases. Per the germline V gene, CDR1 is SNHLY and CDR2 is FYNNEI. Unmatched junction bases numbered 9, after V lost 2 bases and J lost 4 bases. This CDR3 is built from 17 residues. The CDR3 loop reads CASSEFSGRAVVETQYF. The CDR3 bases are TGTGCCAGCAGTGAATTTAGCGGGAGGGCCGTTGTAGAGACCCAGTACTTC. Filled out from reference TRBV2 and TRBJ2-5, the complete variable domain reads EPEVTQTPSHQVTQMGQEVILRCVPISNHLYFYWYRQILGQKVEFLVSFYNNEISEKSEIFDDQFSVERPDGSNFTLKIRSTKLEDSAMYFCASSEFSGRAVVETQYFGPGTRLLVL.

The rearrangement joins TRBV12-3 or TRBV12-4 to TRBJ1-2; TRBD1 might be the D (6 bases). There are 15 residues in the CDR3. Trimming stripped 3 bases from V and 3 bases from J, with 14 bases between. CDR3 sequence reads: CASSLGYRVDYGYTF. CDR3 bases: TGTGCCAGCAGTTTGGGCTACAGGGTTGACTATGGCTACACCTTC.

J is TRBJ1-5 and V is TRBV6-1; 8 positions agree with TRBD1. The V gene's germline CDR1 is MNHNS and CDR2 SASEGT. The CDR3 has 14 amino acids. With V trimmed by 8 bases and J by 3 bases, 6 bases remained unmatched. CDR3 nucleotides: TGTGCCAGCGGACAGGGAGGTACCAATCAGCCCCAGCATTTT. Amino acid sequence: CASGQGGTNQPQHF.

The V and J genes are TRBV19 and TRBJ1-2; TRBD1 might be the D (6 bases). Trimming cost V 0 bases and J 4 bases, with 18 bases left between them. This CDR3 is built from 17 residues. Germline V gene sequence: CDR1 LNHDA, CDR2 SQIVND (reference sequence). The CDR3 is CASSIEYLWGLGYGYTF. The CDR3 DNA sequence: TGTGCCAGTAGTATAGAATATCTCTGGGGGCTCGGCTATGGCTACACCTTC.

The J gene is TRBJ1-3, the V gene TRBV4-1; maybe TRBD1 (5 bases). V was pared by 4 bases and J by 0 bases, with 10 bases between. CDR1 MGHRA and CDR2 YSYEKL come from the germline V gene. CDR3 length equals 15 residues. The CDR3 region has the DNA TGCGCCAGCAGCCCCGGGACGGTCTCTGGAAACACCATATATTTT. This codes for CASSPGTVSGNTIYF.

This clonotype was found many times. The rearrangement links TRBV9 to TRBJ2-5; D ambiguous. The CDR3 consists of 12 residues. Per the germline V gene, CDR1 is SGDLS and CDR2 is YYNGEE. V lost 3 bases, J lost 1 base, and 4 bases lay in between. In DNA, the CDR3 is TGTGCCAGCAGCGCAGGCCAAGAGACCCAGTACTTC. Translating gives CASSAGQETQYF.

A single count supports this clonotype. This chain uses TRBV2 with TRBJ1-1, with D possibly being TRBD1 (5 bases). The CDR3 consists of 16 residues. CDR1 and CDR2 (germline): SNHLY, FYNNEI. V was cut by 7 bases and J by 1 base, with 19 bases left in between. As DNA, the CDR3 is TGTGCCAGCATTAGGGGAACAGCTGGCGCGAACACTGAAGCTTTCTTT. Protein sequence: CASIRGTAGANTEAFF.

In this sample, this clonotype turned up many times. The CDR3 DNA reads TGCAGTGCTAAAGGAGCGTTGGTAGAGACCCAGTACTTC. Translated, it gives CSAKGALVETQYF. The chain employs TRBV20-1 and TRBJ2-5, with unresolved D. The germline V gene encodes CDR1 DFQATT and CDR2 SNEGSKA (reference sequence). This CDR3 spans 13 amino acids. V lost 4 bases, J lost 4 bases, and 13 bases lay in between.

In this sample, this clonotype turned up many times. The chain's CDR3 is CASSYSKGGSQPQHF. CDR3 bases: TGTGCCAGCAGTTACAGCAAGGGCGGAAGTCAGCCCCAGCATTTT. The chain has TRBV6-5 and TRBJ1-5; D not certain. This CDR3 has 15 amino acids. Per germline, CDR1 MNHEY and CDR2 SVGAGI. V shed 2 bases and J shed 6 bases, with 14 bases lying between them.

The sample holds many counts of this clonotype. V gene TRBV20-1 combines with J gene TRBJ1-3; weak D call: TRBD1 (6 bases). V lost 6 bases and J 2 bases, leaving 14 bases between the germline ends. The length of the CDR3 is 14 residues. The V gene's germline CDR1 is DFQATT and CDR2 SNEGSKA (reference sequence). CDR3 residues: CSARGGFTGNTIYF. DNA of the CDR3: TGCAGTGCGAGGGGGGGTTTTACTGGAAACACCATATATTTT.

In its sample, this clonotype was seen many times. The rearrangement joins TRBV24-1 to TRBJ2-7; the D gene could be TRBD1 or TRBD2 (5 bases each). V was clipped by 5 bases and J by 4 bases, with 14 bases between them. Looked up from germline, CDR1 is KGHDR and CDR2 is SFDVKD. The CDR3 spans 14 residues. In nucleotides, the CDR3 is TGTGCCACCAGTGGTCGGGACGGCACGTACGAGCAGTACTTC. It encodes CATSGRDGTYEQYF.

Details on this clonotype: Likely a read error: the CDR3 ends without its conserved phenylalanine or tryptophan. J is TRBJ1-2 and V is TRBV4-2; D remains ambiguous. The V end lost 3 bases, the J end lost 4 bases, and 6 bases lay between the germline ends. Germline V gene sequence: CDR1 LGHNA, CDR2 YNFKEQ. The CDR3 covers 12 residues. Written as DNA, the CDR3 is TGTGCCAGCAGCCAGGATTCCTATGGCTACACCGTC. Its protein product is CASSQDSYGYTV.

This clonotype came up many times. The chain joins TRBV6-5 to TRBJ1-5; D gene uncertain. The CDR3 covers 14 residues. The germline gives CDR1 MNHEY, CDR2 SVGAGI. Trimming stripped 4 bases from V and 4 bases from J, with 11 bases between. The CDR3 is CASSSTTTNQPQHF. DNA of the CDR3: TGTGCCAGCAGTTCCACTACAACTAATCAGCCCCAGCATTTT.

This clonotype has a count of ten or more. The V and J genes are TRBV6-2 or TRBV6-3 and TRBJ1-2; D is possibly TRBD1 (5 bases). Germline CDR1 and CDR2: MNHEY and SVGEGT. V shed 2 bases and J shed 6 bases, with 13 bases lying between them. The CDR3 spans 14 residues. CDR3 sequence (DNA): TGTGCCAGCAGTTACGGGGCGCTGGTAAATGGCTACACCTTC. Amino acids: CASSYGALVNGYTF.

This clonotype was counted ten times or more. The chain couples TRBV6-5 to TRBJ1-3; D may be TRBD1 (5 bases). This CDR3 has 14 amino acids. Between the trimmed V and J ends, which lost 2 bases and 2 bases, there was a span of 7 bases. Germline V gene sequence: CDR1 MNHEY, CDR2 SVGAGI. As DNA, the CDR3 is TGTGCCAGCAGTTACGAGACAGCTGGAAACACCATATATTTT. Its translation is CASSYETAGNTIYF.

This clonotype has a single count. Written as DNA, the CDR3 is TGTGCCAGCAGTTACCCGGGACAGGGAGAATACGAGCAGTACTTC. Protein product: CASSYPGQGEYEQYF. The chain employs TRBV6-5 and TRBJ2-7, with 9 bases identical to TRBD1. Germline CDR1 and CDR2: MNHEY and SVGAGI. The CDR3 sequence is 15 residues long. Trimming removed 2 bases from V and 4 bases from J; junction bases left unmatched: 6.

Many counts were recorded for this clonotype. The chain links TRBV12-3 or TRBV12-4 to TRBJ2-2; a weak D match, TRBD2 (5 bases). Between the trimmed V and J ends, which lost 2 bases and 7 bases, there was a span of 8 bases. The CDR3 runs 13 residues. CDR3 in amino acids: CASSLTRIGELFF. The CDR3 region has the DNA TGTGCCAGCAGTTTAACTAGAATCGGGGAGCTGTTTTTT.

This clonotype was counted at least ten times. The chain recombines TRBV6-5 with TRBJ2-5; D might be TRBD2 (5 bases). This CDR3 has 15 amino acids. V was pared by 6 bases and J by 1 base, with 15 bases between. CDR1 is MNHEY and CDR2 is SVGAGI in the germline V gene. The DNA of the CDR3 is TGTGCCAGCAGCCTCAACAGCGGATTCCAAGAGACCCAGTACTTC. It specifies CASSLNSGFQETQYF.

This clonotype turned up a few times. The V and J genes are TRBV7-2 and TRBJ1-1, with TRBD1 identical over 7 bases. With 5 bases clipped from V and 2 bases from J, the junction kept 8 bases outside the gene matches. The CDR3 has 15 amino acids. Per germline, CDR1 SGHTA and CDR2 FQGNSA. The CDR3 loop reads CASSERRGRNTEAFF. The CDR3 nucleotides read TGTGCCAGCAGCGAGCGAAGGGGGCGCAACACTGAAGCTTTCTTT. The full variable domain, its missing parts supplied by reference TRBV7-2 and TRBJ1-1, is GAGVSQSPSNKVTEKGKDVELRCDPISGHTALYWYRQSLGQGLEFLIYFQGNSAPDKSGLPSDRFSAERTGGSVSTLTIQRTQQEDSAVYLCASSERRGRNTEAFFGQGTRLTVV.

This clonotype was seen repeatedly, ten times or more. The chain employs TRBV20-1 and TRBJ1-5, with 8 bases matching TRBD1. The CDR3 has 13 amino acids. The J segment lost 5 bases and the V segment lost 3 bases, leaving 3 bases of the junction unmatched. Looked up from germline, CDR1 is DFQATT and CDR2 is SNEGSKA (reference sequence). The CDR3 region has the DNA TGCAGTGCTAGGGACAGGGTAGATCAGCCCCAGCATTTT. Protein product: CSARDRVDQPQHF.

At least ten counts were recorded for this clonotype. The chain joins TRBV24-1 to TRBJ2-7, with D possibly matching TRBD1 (6 bases). From germline, CDR1 is KGHDR and CDR2 SFDVKD. This CDR3 region has 14 residues. Trimming shortened V by 7 bases and J by 4 bases, and 16 bases separated the two germline ends. CDR3 region: CATSPTGTAYEQYF. CDR3 nucleotide sequence: TGTGCCACCAGCCCGACAGGAACGGCGTACGAGCAGTACTTC.

V gene TRBV20-1 combines with J gene TRBJ1-6, with D perhaps TRBD1 (6 bases). Trimming pared 8 bases from V and 0 bases from J, leaving 11 bases between. The CDR3 is 14 amino acids. Germline loops: CDR1 DFQATT, CDR2 SNEGSKA (reference sequence). DNA for the CDR3: TGCAGTACCGACAGGAGCTCCTATAATTCACCCCTCCACTTT. Residues: CSTDRSSYNSPLHF.

This clonotype has only a few counts. At one boundary the junction diverges from the germline segment, which might be a read error. V and J are TRBV19 and TRBJ2-4; weak D call: TRBD2 (5 bases). This CDR3 is built from 16 residues. Germline V gives CDR1 LNHDA, CDR2 SQIVND (reference sequence). CDR3 amino acids: CASSTQEAHTKNIKYF. The CDR3 nucleotides read TGTGCCAGTAGCACTCAGGAGGCGCACACCAAAAACATTAAGTACTTC.